Listed below are T cell receptor beta chains from one sample, sequenced in a study of T-cell reconstitution after alpha-beta-depleted transplantation in children. TCRdb processed the PCR reads anew with MiXCR; each CDR3 protein has one entry. The table includes about 72,000 distinct CDR3 sequences, 7% to 8% detected once. The material was PBMCs from the stem cell graft donor, obtained from the stem cell graft. The receptors shown here come from a human donor who donated a stem cell graft to a child with acute lymphoblastic leukemia. Each CDR3 is given with its conserved first and last residue. D genes are given only for firm matches. Size tells how often a clone was seen (once, few, many) or the class of an expanded clone, and some rows leave it out.

j_gene,abundance,v_gene,d_gene,CDR3aa,CDR3nt
TRBJ1-1,NA,TRBV3-1,NA,CASSLGTDTEAFF,TGTGCCAGCAGCCTGGGGACGGACACTGAAGCTTTCTTT
TRBJ2-6,many,TRBV4-3,NA,CASSQDGETHGSGANVLTF,TGCGCCAGCAGCCAAGACGGCGAGACACACGGCTCTGGGGCCAACGTCCTGACTTTC
TRBJ2-3,many,TRBV3-1,TRBD2,CASSQPSRTSGRTADTQYF,TGTGCCAGCAGCCAACCTTCGAGAACTAGCGGGAGGACGGCAGATACGCAGTATTTT
TRBJ2-7,NA,TRBV7-9,TRBD2,CASSSSGRGSSEQYF,TGTGCCAGCAGCTCTAGCGGGAGAGGGTCAAGCGAGCAGTACTTC
TRBJ1-4,many,TRBV7-4,TRBD1,CASRRRDIGQGTNEKLFF,TGTGCCAGCAGACGGAGGGACATCGGACAGGGGACTAATGAAAAACTGTTTTTT
TRBJ1-1,few,TRBV2,TRBD1,CASRTGNRNTEAFF,TGTGCCAGCCGGACAGGGAATAGGAACACTGAAGCTTTCTTT
TRBJ1-6,many,TRBV28,NA,CASSLRSGVGNSPLHF,TGTGCCAGCAGTTTAAGGAGTGGGGTTGGTAATTCACCCCTCCACTTT
TRBJ1-5,few,TRBV7-8,TRBD1,CASRDDRARNQPQHF,TGTGCCAGCAGAGATGACAGGGCGCGCAATCAGCCCCAGCATTTT
TRBJ1-1,many,TRBV3-1,NA,CASSLHRGAGTEAFF,TGTGCCAGCAGCCTTCATCGGGGTGCAGGCACTGAAGCTTTCTTT
TRBJ1-1,many,TRBV29-1,NA,CSVEEGNTEAFF,TGCAGCGTTGAAGAGGGGAATACTGAAGCTTTCTTT
TRBJ2-2,many,TRBV5-1,TRBD1,CASSYGQGGGELFF,TGCGCCAGCAGCTACGGACAGGGCGGCGGGGAGCTGTTTTTT
TRBJ1-5,many,TRBV20-1,NA,CSARDGGSGNQPQHF,TGCAGTGCTAGAGACGGGGGATCGGGCAATCAGCCCCAGCATTTT
TRBJ1-2,many,TRBV10-1,NA,CASSESLGNRTGSKNYGYTF,TGCGCCAGCAGTGAGTCTTTGGGTAACAGAACAGGGTCAAAAAACTATGGCTACACCTTC
TRBJ2-2,NA,TRBV4-3,NA,CASSQRRVSAGELFF,TGCGCCAGCAGCCAACGGCGGGTAAGTGCCGGGGAGCTGTTTTTT
TRBJ1-6,many,TRBV5-1,NA,CASSRENSPLHF,TGCGCCAGCAGCCGCGAGAATTCACCCCTCCACTTT
TRBJ2-1,NA,TRBV10-3,TRBD1,CAITRTGGAYNEQFF,TGTGCCATCACCCGGACAGGGGGCGCTTACAATGAGCAGTTCTTC
TRBJ2-3,many,TRBV4-2,NA,CASSPGVTDTQYF,TGTGCCAGCAGTCCCGGGGTCACAGATACGCAGTATTTT
TRBJ2-3,NA,TRBV29-1,NA,CSSLGLPDTQYF,TGCAGCTCCCTGGGGCTCCCAGATACGCAGTATTTT
TRBJ2-3,many,TRBV12-3/TRBV12-4,NA,CASSPNGRTDTQYF,TGTGCCAGCAGTCCCAATGGGAGAACAGATACGCAGTATTTT
TRBJ2-1,NA,TRBV19,TRBD1,CASTQGVSSFF,TGTGCCAGTACCCAGGGGGTTTCTTCGTTCTTC
TRBJ1-2,many,TRBV6-5,TRBD1,CATKQGASGYTF,TGTGCCACCAAACAGGGGGCGAGCGGCTACACCTTC
TRBJ2-1,many,TRBV9,TRBD1,CASSAPFEGAHNEQFF,TGTGCCAGCAGCGCTCCCTTTGAGGGGGCTCACAATGAGCAGTTCTTC
TRBJ1-1,many,TRBV4-1,NA,CASSPEGAEAFF,TGCGCCAGCAGCCCAGAGGGTGCTGAAGCTTTCTTT
TRBJ1-1,many,TRBV7-8,TRBD1,CASSTKTGANTEAFF,TGTGCCAGCAGCACCAAGACAGGGGCGAACACTGAAGCTTTCTTT
TRBJ2-2,many,TRBV6-2/TRBV6-3,NA,CASSYTEDTGELFF,TGTGCCAGCAGTTACACAGAGGACACCGGGGAGCTGTTTTTT
TRBJ2-7,many,TRBV5-1,NA,CASSLVQRASYEQYF,TGCGCCAGCAGCTTGGTTCAGCGGGCCTCCTACGAGCAGTACTTC
TRBJ2-4,few,TRBV27,NA,CASSLTVIGDIQYF,TGTGCCAGCAGTTTGACAGTAATCGGGGACATTCAGTACTTC
TRBJ2-7,many,TRBV4-2,TRBD1,CASSPWDSDVDEQYF,TGTGCCAGCAGCCCCTGGGACAGCGACGTGGACGAGCAGTACTTC
TRBJ2-5,many,TRBV10-3,TRBD1,CAISESTGGRETQYF,TGTGCCATCAGTGAGTCGACAGGGGGAAGGGAGACCCAGTACTTC
TRBJ2-6,many,TRBV2,NA,CASGGFSGANVLTF,TGTGCCAGCGGGGGGTTCTCTGGGGCCAACGTCCTGACTTTC
TRBJ2-3,medium-sized,TRBV6-4,NA,CASSDGPSDTQYF,TGTGCCAGCAGTGATGGGCCCTCGGATACGCAGTATTTT
TRBJ1-5,many,TRBV6-5,NA,CAGSEGPYYNQPQHF,TGTGCCGGTTCAGAGGGGCCTTACTACAATCAGCCCCAGCATTTT
TRBJ1-4,NA,TRBV15,NA,CATSRAGQRALKPFF,TGTGCCACCAGCAGAGCAGGACAGAGGGCCTTAAAACCGTTTTTT
TRBJ2-7,NA,TRBV7-4,TRBD2,CASSPQGQTSADSYEQYF,TGTGCCAGCAGCCCCCAGGGGCAGACTAGCGCCGACTCCTACGAGCAGTACTTC
TRBJ2-1,NA,TRBV18,TRBD1,CASSLTGTGDYNEKFF,TGTGCCAGCTCGCTTACCGGGACAGGGGACTACAATGAGAAGTTCTTC
TRBJ2-7,few,TRBV5-5,NA,CASSPVGRAYEQYF,TGTGCCAGCAGCCCCGTGGGGCGGGCCTACGAGCAGTACTTC
TRBJ1-1,many,TRBV5-1,TRBD1,CASSPGTGLGTEAFF,TGCGCCAGCAGCCCGGGGACAGGTTTGGGCACTGAAGCTTTCTTT
TRBJ1-2,many,TRBV6-5,TRBD1,CASSYSGQGSYGYTF,TGTGCCAGCAGTTACTCCGGACAGGGGTCCTATGGCTACACCTTC
TRBJ2-3,many,TRBV11-2,NA,CASSVLASGTSTDTQYF,TGTGCCAGCAGCGTCCTCGCGAGCGGTACTAGCACAGATACGCAGTATTTT
TRBJ1-5,NA,TRBV8-2,NA,CGNQPQHF,TGTGGCAATCAGCCCCAGCATTTT
TRBJ1-1,many,TRBV9,NA,CASSVTAVVSGTEAFF,TGTGCCAGCAGCGTAACGGCAGTTGTATCTGGCACTGAAGCTTTCTTT
TRBJ1-2,few,TRBV11-2,NA,CASSLDLTGYTF,TGTGCCAGCAGCTTAGATCTTACGGGCTACACCTTC
TRBJ1-3,few,TRBV11-2,NA,CASSLRGLGNTIYF,TGTGCCAGCAGCTTAAGGGGTTTAGGAAACACCATATATTTT
TRBJ1-1,many,TRBV27,TRBD1,CASSLNRGGENTEAFF,TGTGCCAGCAGTTTAAACAGGGGAGGGGAGAACACTGAAGCTTTCTTT
TRBJ1-5,many,TRBV27,NA,CASSLRPGNVGNQPQHF,TGTGCCAGCAGTTTGAGGCCAGGGAACGTCGGCAATCAGCCCCAGCATTTT
TRBJ2-5,many,TRBV9,NA,CASSVGPEETQYF,TGTGCCAGCAGTGTCGGTCCAGAAGAGACCCAGTACTTC
TRBJ2-7,NA,TRBV6-1,NA,CASSGVVWPPSSYEQYF,TGTGCCAGCAGTGGAGTAGTGTGGCCGCCGAGCTCCTACGAGCAGTACTTC
TRBJ2-5,many,TRBV5-5,TRBD2,CASSLEGLAVETQYF,TGTGCCAGCAGCTTGGAGGGACTAGCCGTAGAGACCCAGTACTTC
TRBJ1-1,NA,TRBV11-2,TRBD1,CASSTDRVNTEAFF,TGTGCCAGCAGCACCGACAGGGTGAACACTGAAGCTTTCTTT
TRBJ1-1,many,TRBV20-1,TRBD1,CSARGGQGNSMNTEAFF,TGCAGTGCTAGAGGAGGACAGGGGAACTCGATGAACACTGAAGCTTTCTTT
TRBJ2-1,many,TRBV12-3/TRBV12-4,NA,CASSQGDFIKFF,TGTGCCAGCAGTCAGGGGGACTTCATAAAGTTCTTC
TRBJ2-7,NA,TRBV20-1,NA,CSARVYLGRGDREQYF,TGCAGTGCTAGAGTATATCTGGGCAGGGGGGACAGAGAGCAGTACTTC
TRBJ2-3,NA,TRBV7-2,NA,CASSRERGFTDTQYF,TGTGCCAGCAGCAGAGAGAGGGGTTTCACAGATACGCAGTATTTT
TRBJ1-5,many,TRBV3-1,NA,CASSQVGGGQPQHF,TGTGCCAGCAGCCAAGTCGGGGGGGGTCAGCCCCAGCATTTT
TRBJ2-1,many,TRBV20-1,NA,CCARDSVEWGGPASSYNEQFF,TGCTGTGCTAGAGATTCCGTCGAATGGGGGGGCCCAGCATCAAGCTACAATGAGCAGTTCTTC
TRBJ2-7,many,TRBV5-1,NA,CASSLESSYEQYF,TGCGCCAGCAGCTTGGAGTCCTCCTACGAGCAGTACTTC
TRBJ2-1,many,TRBV6-5,TRBD1,CASSSGTGAYNEQFF,TGTGCCAGCAGTTCCGGGACAGGTGCCTACAATGAGCAGTTCTTC
TRBJ1-1,many,TRBV2,NA,CASSEWVVRLNTEAFF,TGTGCCAGCAGTGAATGGGTAGTCAGGTTGAACACTGAAGCTTTCTTT